This TCR beta chain comes out of a study of blood T cell repertoires in COVID-19. In the study overall: The samples span acute and convalescent COVID-19 from the United States, Italy and Spain.

This CDR3 has 13 residues. CDR1 SNHLY and CDR2 FYNNEI come from the germline V gene. Trimming shortened V by 4 bases and J by 7 bases, and 12 bases separated the two germline ends. Authors' processing steps: For nucleated cells, counts were estimated from reference gene primer amplification. Repertoires were generated with immunoSEQ multiplex PCR, while TCRdb's copy carries only in-frame clones and drops some. That table furnishes V, J and clone size, whereas the DNA furnished D and trimming. The sample holds roughly 200,000 clones; less than 90% are singletons and the top ten take around 21%. This sequence originates from a human donor in a cohort sampled during active COVID-19. The chain uses TRBV2 and TRBJ2-3; D uncertain. Material: peripheral blood. The CDR3 here is CASSVSLSNTQYF. The CDR3 DNA sequence: TGTGCCAGCAGTGTTTCCCTTTCTAATACGCAGTATTTT. The whole variable domain, remainder taken from reference TRBV2 and TRBJ2-3, is EPEVTQTPSHQVTQMGQEVILRCVPISNHLYFYWYRQILGQKVEFLVSFYNNEISEKSEIFDDQFSVERPDGSNFTLKIRSTKLEDSAMYFCASSVSLSNTQYFGPGTRLTVL.